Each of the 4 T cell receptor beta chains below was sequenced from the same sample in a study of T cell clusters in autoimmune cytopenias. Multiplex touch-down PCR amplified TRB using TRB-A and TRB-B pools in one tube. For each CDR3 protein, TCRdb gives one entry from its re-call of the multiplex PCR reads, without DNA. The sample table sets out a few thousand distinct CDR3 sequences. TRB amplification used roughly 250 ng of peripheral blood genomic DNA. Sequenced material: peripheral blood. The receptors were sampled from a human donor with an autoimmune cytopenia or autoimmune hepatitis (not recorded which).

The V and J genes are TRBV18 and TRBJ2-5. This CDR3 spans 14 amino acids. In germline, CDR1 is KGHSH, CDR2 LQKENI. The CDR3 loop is CASSPENRQETQYF.

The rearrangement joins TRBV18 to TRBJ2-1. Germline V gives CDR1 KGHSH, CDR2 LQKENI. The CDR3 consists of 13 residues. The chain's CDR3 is CASSPAGSDEQFF.

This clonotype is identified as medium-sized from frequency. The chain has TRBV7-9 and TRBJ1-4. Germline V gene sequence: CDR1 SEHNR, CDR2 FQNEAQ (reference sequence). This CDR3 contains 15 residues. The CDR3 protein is CASSLWASTNEKLFF. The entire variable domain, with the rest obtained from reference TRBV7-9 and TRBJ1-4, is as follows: DTGVSQNPRHKITKRGQNVTFRCDPISEHNRLYWYRQTLGQGPEFLTYFQNEAQLEKSRLLSDRFSAERPKGSFSTLEIQRTEQGDSAMYLCASSLWASTNEKLFFGSGTQLSVL.

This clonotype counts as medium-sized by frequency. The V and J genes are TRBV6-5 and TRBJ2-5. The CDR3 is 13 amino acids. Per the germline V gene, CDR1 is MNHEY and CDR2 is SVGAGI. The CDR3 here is CASSYVDQETQYF.